These 27 T cell receptor beta chains share one sample of origin, sequenced in a study of human T cells and chemical hapten exposure. The time point is: pre-sensitization, week 0. Sample treatment: therapeutic diphenylcyclopropenone sensitization with weekly scalp DPC. TCRdb independently ran MiXCR on the RACE reads; one entry per CDR3 protein. The repertoire holds tens of thousands of distinct CDR3 sequences, about 11% seen once, with around 4.1% in the top ten. Sequencing was performed on whole blood, taken in connection with sensitization to the hapten diphenylcyclopropenone (DPC). These receptor sequences come from a woman aged 40 to 49 with alopecia areata. Some clones in this sample may be carry-over from other donors' samples.

This clonotype came up many times. The rearrangement links TRBV5-1 to TRBJ2-2; 12 bases are a match to TRBD2. Germline CDR1 and CDR2: SGHRS and YFSETQ. The CDR3 is 16 amino acids. After removal of 4 bases from V and 3 bases from J, the junction contained 4 bases not matched to a gene. CDR3 DNA sequence: TGCGCCAGCAGCCCTCCTAGCGGGAGGGACACCGGGGAGCTGTTTTTT. It translates to CASSPPSGRDTGELFF.

The chain links TRBV6-2 or TRBV6-3 to TRBJ2-7; TRBD2 matches 13 bases. Germline CDR1 MNHEY, CDR2 SVGEGT. The J segment lost 3 bases and the V segment lost 0 bases, leaving 5 bases of the junction unmatched. The CDR3 spans 17 residues. As DNA, the CDR3 is TGTGCCAGCAGTTACTCGACGAGGACTAGCGGGAGCTACGAGCAGTACTTC. It specifies CASSYSTRTSGSYEQYF.

This clonotype was seen at least ten times. This chain joins TRBV5-1 and TRBJ1-1, with D possibly TRBD1 on 5 matching bases. Germline V CDR1 and CDR2: SGHRS, YFSETQ. V shed 4 bases and J shed 1 base, with 14 bases lying between them. This CDR3 comprises 15 residues. CDR3 region: CASSPEGFKNTEAFF. The DNA for the CDR3 is TGCGCCAGCAGCCCGGAGGGGTTTAAGAACACTGAAGCTTTCTTT.

At least ten counts were recorded for this clonotype. The chain has TRBV7-2 and TRBJ2-7; D is ambiguous. CDR1 SGHTA and CDR2 FQGNSA come from the germline V gene. Trimming stripped 1 base from V and 4 bases from J, with 5 bases between. The CDR3 covers 12 residues. DNA for the CDR3: TGTGCCAGCAGCTTAGGTTCTTACGAGCAGTACTTC. This translates into CASSLGSYEQYF.

This clonotype was counted between two and nine times. The chain joins TRBV11-2 to TRBJ2-5; 9 nucleotides match TRBD1. Germline V lookup: CDR1 SGHAT, CDR2 FQNNGV. The CDR3 spans 17 residues. Germline trimming cut 1 base from V and 2 bases from J; bases unmatched to any gene: 8. The CDR3 DNA follows: TGTGCCAGCAGCTTAGGCGTGGGGGACAGGGTACAAGAGACCCAGTACTTC. Translating it yields CASSLGVGDRVQETQYF.

V and J are TRBV28 and TRBJ2-7, with 7 bases fitting TRBD1. Per germline, CDR1 MDHEN and CDR2 SYDVKM. The length of the CDR3 is 14 residues. V lost 7 bases to trimming and J lost 6 bases; unmatched junction nucleotides: 12. The CDR3 DNA sequence: TGTGCCAGCACTCCCCCGGGACAGTTCCCCGAGCAGTACTTC. It codes for CASTPPGQFPEQYF.

The chain has TRBV14 and TRBJ1-1, with unresolved D. V lost 2 bases to trimming and J lost 2 bases, with 9 bases between them. The CDR3 is 14 residues long. The germline gives CDR1 SGHDN, CDR2 FVKESK. CDR3 sequence (DNA): TGTGCCAGCAGCCAATGGGCGGGTAACACTGAAGCTTTCTTT. It translates to CASSQWAGNTEAFF.

In this sample, this clonotype turned up once. Germline and junction disagree at one end, which may indicate a read error. This chain joins TRBV20-1 and TRBJ2-7; 7 nucleotides align to TRBD2. The length of the CDR3 is 14 residues. Germline V CDR1 and CDR2: DFQATT, SNEGSKA (reference sequence). The CDR3 nucleotides read TGCAGTGCTAGAGAGGGTAGCGGGCCTTACGAGCTGTACTTC. It is translated as CSAREGSGPYELYF.

The genes are TRBV10-3 and TRBJ2-3; D is unresolved. The CDR3 has 14 amino acids. Germline values: CDR1 ENHRY, CDR2 SYGVKD. V was pared by 0 bases and J by 2 bases, with 6 bases between. In nucleotides, the CDR3 is TGTGCCATCAGTGAGTCCGCCTCCACAGATACGCAGTATTTT. Protein: CAISESASTDTQYF.

This clonotype was seen more than once but under ten times. The V call is TRBV12-3 or TRBV12-4, the J call TRBJ2-1; no firm D call. CDR3 length equals 10 residues. The V end was cut by 6 bases, the J end by 7 bases, with 4 bases between. CDR3 nucleotide sequence: TGTGCCAGCAGGGGGAATGAGCAGTTCTTC. Its translation is CASRGNEQFF.

The rearrangement links TRBV18 to TRBJ2-1; 9 nucleotides agree with TRBD2. The CDR3 contains 16 residues. Trimming cost V 3 bases and J 5 bases; bases outside gene matches: 8. CDR1 is KGHSH and CDR2 is LQKENI in the germline V gene. This chain's CDR3 is CASSPTLAGIDNEQFF. The CDR3 coding sequence is TGTGCCAGCTCACCCACTCTAGCGGGGATTGACAATGAGCAGTTCTTC.

This clonotype was counted at least ten times. J is TRBJ2-2 and V is TRBV3-1; D is uncertain. The CDR3 runs 16 residues. The V gene's germline CDR1 is LGHDT and CDR2 YNNKEL (reference sequence). V lost 3 bases and J 5 bases, leaving 16 bases between the germline ends. The CDR3 sequence is CASSQSPGLGTGELFF. In nucleotides, the CDR3 is TGTGCCAGCAGCCAGTCCCCGGGCTTGGGGACCGGGGAGCTGTTTTTT.

This clonotype was found many times. The chain uses TRBV12-3 or TRBV12-4 and TRBJ2-1; 9 bases map to TRBD2. The CDR3 is made up of 17 amino acids. V dropped 7 bases and J dropped 3; count of bases not matched to a gene: 13. DNA of the CDR3: TGTGCCAGCACCCTCAACATGGCGGGAGGGCACTACAATGAGCAGTTCTTC. Amino acids: CASTLNMAGGHYNEQFF.

V usage is TRBV5-6 and J usage is TRBJ1-1; tentative D call: TRBD1 (5 bases). The germline gives CDR1 SGHDT, CDR2 YYEEEE. This CDR3 is built from 14 residues. Trimming removed 0 bases at V and 2 bases at J, with 8 bases between. The CDR3 coding sequence is TGTGCCAGCAGCTTGGTACAGGTCAACACTGAAGCTTTCTTT. Translating it yields CASSLVQVNTEAFF. The whole variable domain, filled in from reference TRBV5-6 and TRBJ1-1, reads DAGVTQSPTHLIKTRGQQVTLRCSPKSGHDTVSWYQQALGQGPQFIFQYYEEEERQRGNFPDRFSGHQFPNYSSELNVNALLLGDSALYLCASSLVQVNTEAFFGQGTRLTVV.

The chain carries TRBV7-2 and TRBJ2-7, with 12 bases fitting TRBD2. There are 14 residues in the CDR3. Germline V lookup: CDR1 SGHTA, CDR2 FQGNSA. V was pared by 5 bases and J by 7 bases, with 6 bases of the junction left unmatched. CDR3 sequence (DNA): TGTGCCAGCAGCCTCCCTAGCGGGGGGGGTGAGCAGTACTTC. It translates to CASSLPSGGGEQYF.

Note on this clonotype: A read error is possible here, since a much larger clone lies one base away. This chain connects TRBV9 to TRBJ2-3, with D unresolved. Germline V gene lookup returns CDR1 SGDLS and CDR2 YYNGEE. The CDR3 sequence is 14 residues long. The CDR3 spells CASSVRDSTDTQCF. CDR3 DNA sequence: TGTGCCAGCAGCGTAAGGGATAGTACAGATACGCAGTGTTTT.

This clonotype was counted between two and nine times. V gene TRBV7-9 combines with J gene TRBJ2-3; D is possibly TRBD1 (5 bases). V lost 5 bases, J lost 7 bases, and 10 bases lay in between. The germline CDR1 and CDR2 sequences are SEHNR and FQNEAQ (reference sequence). The CDR3 is 12 residues long. CDR3 sequence: CASSRGQYTQYF. The CDR3 DNA follows: TGTGCCAGCAGCCGTGGACAATATACGCAGTATTTT.

This clonotype turned up a few times. The chain uses TRBV19 and TRBJ2-7, with TRBD2 identical over 7 bases. Per the germline V gene, CDR1 is LNHDA and CDR2 is SQIVND (reference sequence). This CDR3 contains 16 residues. The V segment lost 6 bases and the J segment 2 bases; nucleotides outside the gene matches: 13. The CDR3 sequence is CASSLKPLAATYEQYF. The CDR3 DNA follows: TGTGCCAGTAGCCTCAAGCCTCTAGCGGCAACCTACGAGCAGTACTTC.

Turning to this clonotype: This could be a read error, since a much larger clone is one nucleotide away. The gene calls are TRBV3-1 and TRBJ2-3, with 10 bases lining up with TRBD2. The V segment lost 4 bases and the J segment 3 bases; nucleotides outside the gene matches: 10. The CDR3 has 17 residues. CDR1 is LGHDT and CDR2 is YNNKEL in the germline V gene (reference sequence). CDR3 protein: CASSRDSGTSATDTQYF. The CDR3 DNA follows: TGTGCCAGCAGCCGAGATTCCGGGACTAGCGCTACAGATACGCAGTATTTT.

This clonotype was found many times. The J gene is TRBJ2-1, the V gene TRBV25-1; TRBD2 aligns across 8 bases. Germline assignment: CDR1 MGHDK and CDR2 SYGVNS. The CDR3 has 14 amino acids. V lost 1 base, J lost 10 bases, and 6 bases stayed unmatched. CDR3 in amino acids: CASSEFTSGSEQFF. The CDR3 coding sequence is TGTGCCAGCAGTGAATTTACTAGCGGTTCCGAGCAGTTCTTC.

V and J are TRBV6-1 and TRBJ1-5; D not certain. Germline lookup yields CDR1 MNHNS and CDR2 SASEGT. Trimming removed 8 bases at V and 5 bases at J, with 13 bases between. The CDR3 sequence is 13 residues long. CDR3 in amino acids: CASDASRDQPQHF. CDR3 nucleotides: TGTGCCAGCGACGCTTCACGGGATCAGCCCCAGCATTTT.

This clonotype was counted at least ten times. The rearrangement links TRBV6-2 or TRBV6-3 to TRBJ2-1; 9 bases line up with TRBD1. V was clipped by 6 bases and J by 1 base; unmatched bases: 1. The length of the CDR3 is 14 residues. CDR1 and CDR2 (germline): MNHEY, SVGEGT. In DNA form, the CDR3 reads TGTGCCAGCAGGGGACAGGGTTCCTACAATGAGCAGTTCTTC. Amino acid sequence: CASRGQGSYNEQFF.

This clonotype has at least ten counts. This chain uses TRBV6-6 with TRBJ1-5, with TRBD1 as a possible D gene (5 bases). Germline V gives CDR1 MNHNY, CDR2 SVGAGI (reference sequence). The CDR3 spans 13 residues. V lost 10 bases, J lost 1 base, and 11 bases lay in between. The CDR3, as DNA: TGTGCCATTAGACAGACGAGCAATCAGCCCCAGCATTTT. Amino acid sequence: CAIRQTSNQPQHF.

This clonotype has only a few counts. This sequence joins TRBV7-8 and TRBJ2-7, with 7 bases matching TRBD1. Germline assignment: CDR1 SGHVS and CDR2 FQNEAQ. V lost 1 base to trimming and J lost 6 bases; unmatched junction nucleotides: 6. This CDR3 contains 14 residues. CDR3 nucleotide sequence: TGTGCCAGCAGCTTAGTGCCAGGGGGAAGCGAGCAGTACTTC. The encoded protein is CASSLVPGGSEQYF.

The chain links TRBV7-2 to TRBJ1-2; 9 bases match TRBD1. Germline trimming cut 6 bases from V and 3 bases from J; bases unmatched to any gene: 2. Germline CDR1 and CDR2: SGHTA and FQGNSA. This CDR3 region has 13 residues. For the CDR3, the DNA is TGTGCCAGCAGTCGGACAGGGGACTATGGCTACACCTTC. Its translation is CASSRTGDYGYTF. Full variable domain (outside the CDR3, taken from reference TRBV7-2 and TRBJ1-2): GAGVSQSPSNKVTEKGKDVELRCDPISGHTALYWYRQSLGQGLEFLIYFQGNSAPDKSGLPSDRFSAERTGGSVSTLTIQRTQQEDSAVYLCASSRTGDYGYTFGSGTRLTVV.

At least ten counts were recorded for this clonotype. The V call is TRBV12-3 or TRBV12-4, the J call TRBJ2-1; D uncertain. The CDR3 loop spans 13 amino acids. Trimming pared 7 bases from V and 9 bases from J, leaving 16 bases between. CDR3 bases: TGTGCCAGCACCCGTTCGGCTAGTTCTGAGCAGTTCTTC. This codes for CASTRSASSEQFF.

The chain carries TRBV2 and TRBJ2-2; D is undetermined. Germline lookup yields CDR1 SNHLY and CDR2 FYNNEI. This CDR3 is built from 14 residues. Trimming left V 7 bases short and J 4 bases short, with 13 bases between. CDR3 DNA sequence: TGTGCCAGCACCACCAGACTCCTCACCGGGGAGCTGTTTTTT. Its protein product is CASTTRLLTGELFF.